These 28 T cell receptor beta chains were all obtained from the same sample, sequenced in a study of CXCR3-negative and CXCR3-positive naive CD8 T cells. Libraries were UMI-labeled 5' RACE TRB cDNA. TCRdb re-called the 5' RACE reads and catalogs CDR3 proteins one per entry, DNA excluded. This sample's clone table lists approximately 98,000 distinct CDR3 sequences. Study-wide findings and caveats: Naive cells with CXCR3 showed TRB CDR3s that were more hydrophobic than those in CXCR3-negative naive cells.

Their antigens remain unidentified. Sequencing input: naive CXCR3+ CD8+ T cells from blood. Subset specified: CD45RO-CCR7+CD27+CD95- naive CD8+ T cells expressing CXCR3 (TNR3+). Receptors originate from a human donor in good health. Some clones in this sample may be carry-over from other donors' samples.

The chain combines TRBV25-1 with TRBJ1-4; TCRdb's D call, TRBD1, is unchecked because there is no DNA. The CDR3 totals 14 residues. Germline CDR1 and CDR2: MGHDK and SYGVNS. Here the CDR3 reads CASSELGQNEKLFF.

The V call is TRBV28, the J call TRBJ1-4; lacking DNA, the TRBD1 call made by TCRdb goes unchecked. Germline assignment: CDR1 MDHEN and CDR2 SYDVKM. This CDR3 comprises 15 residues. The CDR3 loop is CASSSPQGANEKLFF.

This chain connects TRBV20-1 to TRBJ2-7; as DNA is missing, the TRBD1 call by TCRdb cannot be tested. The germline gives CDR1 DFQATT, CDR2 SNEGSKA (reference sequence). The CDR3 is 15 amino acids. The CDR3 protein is CSARDLGSGGYEQYF.

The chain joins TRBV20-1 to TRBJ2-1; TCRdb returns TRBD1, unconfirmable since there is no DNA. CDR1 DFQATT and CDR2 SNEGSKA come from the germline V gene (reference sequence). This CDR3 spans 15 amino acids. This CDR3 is CSARYRAGVGDEQFF.

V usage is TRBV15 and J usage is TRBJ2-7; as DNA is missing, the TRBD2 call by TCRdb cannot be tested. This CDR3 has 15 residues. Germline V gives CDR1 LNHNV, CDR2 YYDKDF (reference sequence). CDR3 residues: CATSRDGDYTTAQYF.

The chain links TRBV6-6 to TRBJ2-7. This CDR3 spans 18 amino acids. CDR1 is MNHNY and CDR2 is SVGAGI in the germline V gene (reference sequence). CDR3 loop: CASSYASLGSMDRYEQYF.

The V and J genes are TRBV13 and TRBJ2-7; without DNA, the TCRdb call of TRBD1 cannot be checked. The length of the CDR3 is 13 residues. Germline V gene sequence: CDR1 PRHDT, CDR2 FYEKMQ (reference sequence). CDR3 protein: CASSARDNLWQYF.

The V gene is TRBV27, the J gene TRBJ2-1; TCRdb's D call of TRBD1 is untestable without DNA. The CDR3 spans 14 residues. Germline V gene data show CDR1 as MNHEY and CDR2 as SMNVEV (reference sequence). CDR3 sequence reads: CASHVGGYHNEQFF.

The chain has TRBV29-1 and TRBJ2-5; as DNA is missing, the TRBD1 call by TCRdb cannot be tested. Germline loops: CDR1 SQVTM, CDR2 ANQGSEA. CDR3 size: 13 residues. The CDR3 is CSVGAGFEETQYF. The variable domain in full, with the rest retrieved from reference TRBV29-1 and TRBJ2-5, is SAVISQKPSRDICQRGTSLTIQCQVDSQVTMMFWYRQQPGQSLTLIATANQGSEATYESGFVIDKFPISRPNLTFSTLTVSNMSPEDSSIYLCSVGAGFEETQYFGPGTRLLVL.

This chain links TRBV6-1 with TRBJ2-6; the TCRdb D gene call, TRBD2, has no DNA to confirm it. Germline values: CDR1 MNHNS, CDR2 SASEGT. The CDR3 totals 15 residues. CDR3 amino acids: CASTADPSGANVLTF.

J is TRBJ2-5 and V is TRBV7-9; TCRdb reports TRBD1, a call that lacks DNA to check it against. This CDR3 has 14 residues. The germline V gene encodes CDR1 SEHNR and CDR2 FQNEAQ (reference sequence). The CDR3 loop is CASSPPASGETQYF.

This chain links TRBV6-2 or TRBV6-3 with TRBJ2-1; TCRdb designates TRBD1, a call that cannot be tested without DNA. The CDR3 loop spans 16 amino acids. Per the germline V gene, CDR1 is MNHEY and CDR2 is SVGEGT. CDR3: CASIFYPDRGYNEQFF.

CDR3: CASSLVGPSYEQYF. This chain uses TRBV7-9 with TRBJ2-7. Germline CDR1 reads SEHNR; CDR2 reads FQNEAQ (reference sequence). The CDR3 covers 14 residues.

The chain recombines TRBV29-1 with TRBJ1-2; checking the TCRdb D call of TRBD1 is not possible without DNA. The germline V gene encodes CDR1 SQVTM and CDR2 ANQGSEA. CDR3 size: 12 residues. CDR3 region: CSVDAGNYGYTF.

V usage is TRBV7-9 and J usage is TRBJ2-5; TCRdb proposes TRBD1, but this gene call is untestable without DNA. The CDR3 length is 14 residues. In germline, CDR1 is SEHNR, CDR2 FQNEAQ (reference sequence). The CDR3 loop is CASSLGGAQETQYF.

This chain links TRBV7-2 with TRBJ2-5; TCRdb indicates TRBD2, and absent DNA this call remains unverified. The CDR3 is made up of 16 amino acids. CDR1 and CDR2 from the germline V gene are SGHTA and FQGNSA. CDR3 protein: CASSHLIADPRETQYF.

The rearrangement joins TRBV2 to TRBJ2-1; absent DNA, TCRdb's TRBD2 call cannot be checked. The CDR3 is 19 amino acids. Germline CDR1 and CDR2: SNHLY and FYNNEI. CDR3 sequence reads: CASSDPGGTSGGFYNEQFF.

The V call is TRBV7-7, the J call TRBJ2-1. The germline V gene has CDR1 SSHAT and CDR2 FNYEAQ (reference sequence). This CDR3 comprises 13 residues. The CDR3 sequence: CASSSGVHSEQFF. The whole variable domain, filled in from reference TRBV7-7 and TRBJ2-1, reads GAGVSQSPRYKVTKRGQDVTLRCDPISSHATLYWYQQALGQGPEFLTYFNYEAQPDKSGLPSDRFSAERPEGSISTLTIQRTEQRDSAMYRCASSSGVHSEQFFGPGTRLTVL.

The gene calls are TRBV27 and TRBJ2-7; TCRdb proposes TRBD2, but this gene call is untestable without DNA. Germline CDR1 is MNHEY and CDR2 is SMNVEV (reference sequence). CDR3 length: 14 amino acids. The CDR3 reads CASRTRPEGYEQYF.

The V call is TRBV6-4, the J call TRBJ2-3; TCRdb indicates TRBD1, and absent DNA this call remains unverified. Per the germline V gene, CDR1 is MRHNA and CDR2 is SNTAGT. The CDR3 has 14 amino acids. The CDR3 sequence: CASSDTEGSDTQYF.

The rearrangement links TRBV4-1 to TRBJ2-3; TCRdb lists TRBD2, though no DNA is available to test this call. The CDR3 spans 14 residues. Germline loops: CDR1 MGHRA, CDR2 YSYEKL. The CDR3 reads CASSLQRLWDTQYF.

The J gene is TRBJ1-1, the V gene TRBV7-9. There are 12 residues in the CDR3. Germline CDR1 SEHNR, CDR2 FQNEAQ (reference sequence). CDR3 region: CASSLGPIEAFF.

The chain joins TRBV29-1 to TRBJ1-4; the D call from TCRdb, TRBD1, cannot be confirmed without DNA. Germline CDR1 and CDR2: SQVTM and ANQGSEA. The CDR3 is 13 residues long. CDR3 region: CSVEFPGDEKLFF.

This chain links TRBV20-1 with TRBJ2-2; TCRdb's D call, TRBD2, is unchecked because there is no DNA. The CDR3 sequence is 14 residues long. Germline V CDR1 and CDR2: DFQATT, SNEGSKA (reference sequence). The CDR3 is CSAPTSQNTGELFF.

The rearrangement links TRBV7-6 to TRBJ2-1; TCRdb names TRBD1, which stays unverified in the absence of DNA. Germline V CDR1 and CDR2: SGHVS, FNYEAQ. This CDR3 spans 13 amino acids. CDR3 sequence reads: CASSGEWGDEQFF. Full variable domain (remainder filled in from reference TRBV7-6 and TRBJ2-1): GAGVSQSPRYKVTKRGQDVALRCDPISGHVSLYWYRQALGQGPEFLTYFNYEAQQDKSGLPNDRFSAERPEGSISTLTIQRTEQRDSAMYRCASSGEWGDEQFFGPGTRLTVL.

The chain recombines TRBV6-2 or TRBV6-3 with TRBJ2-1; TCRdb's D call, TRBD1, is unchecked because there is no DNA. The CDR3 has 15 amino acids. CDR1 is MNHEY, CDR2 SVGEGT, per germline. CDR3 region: CASSYWQGVYNEQFF.

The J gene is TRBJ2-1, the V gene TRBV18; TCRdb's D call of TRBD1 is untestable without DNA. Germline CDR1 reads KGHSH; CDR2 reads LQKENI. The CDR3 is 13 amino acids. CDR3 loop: CASLADGNNEQFF.

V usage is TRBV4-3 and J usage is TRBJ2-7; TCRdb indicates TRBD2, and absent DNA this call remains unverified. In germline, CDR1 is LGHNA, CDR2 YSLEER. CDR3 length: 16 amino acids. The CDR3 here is CASSQTSGGPPYEQYF.